This paragraph covers one TCR beta chain sequence. Its antigen remains unidentified. The record originates from a study of T cell responses to AZD1222 COVID-19 vaccine. Here immunoSEQ multiplex PCR was the method, and the copy in TCRdb shows in-frame clones only, minus some. The data show approximately 97,000 clones, with roughly 84% seen just once and about a sixth held by the top ten. The CDR3 has 16 residues. Per germline, CDR1 LGHDT and CDR2 YNNKEL (reference sequence). V lost 3 bases and J 2 bases, leaving 11 bases between the germline ends. Study findings and constraints: Among the donors, most were white British and more were female, and clonal diversity was possibly underestimated. The study found vaccine-associated CD4 TCRs spanning spike, dominant at 160-218 and 743-854. Per reports, nearly half of all spike-specific TCRs target regions that are unmutated in variants.

This clonotype was obtained from an adult in good health. The chain has TRBV3-1 (or the pseudogene TRBV3-2) and TRBJ2-6; D unclear. Sequenced here: peripheral blood, sampled on day 0 of AZD1222 vaccination. This CDR3 is CASSQPPGTGANVLTF. In DNA, the CDR3 is TGTGCCAGCAGCCAGCCCCCGGGTACTGGGGCCAACGTCCTGACTTTC.